These T cell receptor beta chains were read from a single sample in a study of sequential checkpoint blockade in melanoma. TCRdb's copy holds only in-frame clones and misses some; the assay was immunoSEQ multiplex PCR. The table lists tens of thousands of clones, 86% of them singletons, with less than 15% in the top ten. Sequencing was performed on CD8+ T cells sorted from blood (inferred from file names), taken from a patient given nivolumab and ipilimumab in sequence. These receptor sequences come from a human donor with melanoma. Each CDR3 is given with its conserved first and last residue. D genes are given only for firm matches. For some rows the clone size is stated as once, few or many, or as a class when expanded; others skip it.

>TRBD1|TRBV5-6|TRBJ2-2|.
TGTGCCAGCAGCTTGGGTGGGACAGGGGGAAATACCGGGGAGCTGTTTTTT
CASSLGGTGGNTGELFF
>.|TRBV7-2|TRBJ1-2|.
TGTGCCAGCAGCTTAGTCTCCCCGGGGATGAATGGCTACACCTTC
CASSLVSPGMNGYTF
>.|TRBV10-2|TRBJ2-1|.
TGCGCCAGCAGGGGCTCCAATGAGCAGTTCTTC
CASRGSNEQFF
>.|TRBV9|TRBJ1-5|.
TGTGCCAGCAGCGAGGAGGGCAATCAGCCCCAGCATTTT
CASSEEGNQPQHF
>TRBD1|TRBV19|TRBJ1-5|.
TGTGCCAGTAGTATGGGACAGGGAGGTCAGCCCCAGCATTTT
CASSMGQGGQPQHF
>.|TRBV7-3|TRBJ2-4|.
TGTGCCAGCAGCCAAACAGGGAGCAACATTCAGTACTTC
CASSQTGSNIQYF
>TRBD1|TRBV5-1|TRBJ1-4|.
TGCGCCAGCAGCTTGCTTCAGGGGGCCTCTAATGAAAAACTGTTTTTT
CASSLLQGASNEKLFF
>.|TRBV7-9|TRBJ1-2|.
TGTGCCAGCAGCCTCCCGGGGGACTATGGCTACACCTTC
CASSLPGDYGYTF
>.|TRBV19|TRBJ2-2|once
TGTGCCAGTAGTAGAGTAGAGGGAAACACCGGGGAGCTGTTTTTT
CASSRVEGNTGELFF
>TRBD1|TRBV9|TRBJ1-5|once
TGTGCCAGCAGCGTAGGGACAGGGACGAGCAATCAGCCCCAGCATTTT
CASSVGTGTSNQPQHF
>.|TRBV4-1|TRBJ2-1|few
TGCGCCAGCAGCCAAGTGACAGCGAGCTCCTACAATGAGCAGTTCTTC
CASSQVTASSYNEQFF
>.|TRBV27|TRBJ2-1|.
TGTGCCAGCAGTTGGGGACTGGCGGTCTACAATGAGCAGTTCTTC
CASSWGLAVYNEQFF
>TRBD1|TRBV27|TRBJ1-2|once
TGTGCCAGCAGTTTAAACGTGAGGGACAGGGCTAACTATGGCTACACCTTC
CASSLNVRDRANYGYTF
>.|TRBV7-9|TRBJ1-2|.
TGTGCCAGCAGCTTAGGGCGGGGAAGTGGTGGCTACACCTTC
CASSLGRGSGGYTF
>.|TRBV9|TRBJ2-2|.
TGTGCCAGCAGCGTAGGTCAGGGGAGCACCGGGGAGCTGTTTTTT
CASSVGQGSTGELFF
>.|TRBV5-1|TRBJ2-7|.
TGCGCCAGCAGCTTTGGAGGGGGCGGCTACGAGCAGTACTTC
CASSFGGGGYEQYF
>.|TRBV5-4|TRBJ2-7|.
TGTGCCAGCAGCTTGTCGGGGTACCACGAGCAGTACTTC
CASSLSGYHEQYF
>.|TRBV5-6|TRBJ1-1|.
TGTGCCAGCAGCTTCGACAGAGCTGAAGCTTTCTTT
CASSFDRAEAFF
>.|TRBV21-1|TRBJ1-1|.
TGTGCCAGCAGCAGCCCGGACAGGGATATTTTTGTCGCTGAAGCTTTCTTT
CASSSPDRDIFVAEAFF
>TRBD1|TRBV5-8|TRBJ1-5|few
TGTGCCAGCAGCCCGGGACAGGGAAACCAGCCCCAGCATTTT
CASSPGQGNQPQHF
>.|TRBV7-9|TRBJ1-2|few
TGTGCCAGCAGGCGAGGATTTAGTTATGGCTACACCTTC
CASRRGFSYGYTF
>TRBD1|TRBV28|TRBJ2-5|once
TGTGCCAGCAGTGCCCCAGGACAGGGGGTGTCCGCGACCCAGTACTTC
CASSAPGQGVSATQYF
>.|TRBV27|TRBJ2-6|.
TGTGCCAGCAGTTTAGGAGGGGCTGGGGCCAACGTCCTGACTTTC
CASSLGGAGANVLTF
>.|TRBV29-1|TRBJ2-2|.
TGCAGCGCCCTACAGGAGAACACCGGGGAGCTGTTTTTT
CSALQENTGELFF
>.|TRBV2|TRBJ2-4|.
TGTGCCAGCAAACGCTTAACAGGGACTACGGACATTCAGTACTTC
CASKRLTGTTDIQYF
>TRBD2|TRBV28|TRBJ2-2|.
TGTGCCAGCAGTTTTCCGCTAGCGGGTAACACCGGGGAGCTGTTTTTT
CASSFPLAGNTGELFF
>.|TRBV30|TRBJ2-7|.
TGTGCCTGTACTGACATAAGCTCCTACGAGCAGTACTTC
CACTDISSYEQYF
>TRBD1|TRBV7-9|TRBJ2-1|.
TGTGCCAGCAGCCCCCCCACAGGGGCGAGGGTAAATGAGCAGTTCTTC
CASSPPTGARVNEQFF
>TRBD1|TRBV9|TRBJ2-2|.
TGTGCCAGCGGACAGGGGGAAAACACCGGGGAGCTGTTTTTT
CASGQGENTGELFF
>.|TRBV4-2|TRBJ1-5|few
TGTGCCAGCAGCCAGTCGGGCGGGGGGTATGAGCCCCAGCATTTT
CASSQSGGGYEPQHF
>TRBD1|TRBV7-9|TRBJ2-3|.
TGTGCCAGCAGCTTAGTAGGGGGCGCAGATACGCAGTATTTT
CASSLVGGADTQYF
>.|TRBV28|TRBJ1-5|.
TGTGCCAGCAGTACACCCGTGGGCGGGTGGGGAAATCAGCCCCAGCATTTT
CASSTPVGGWGNQPQHF
>.|TRBV21-1|TRBJ2-1|.
TGTGCCAGCAGCAAAGGTAGGGGCAGGAGCTCCTACAATGAGCAGTTCTTC
CASSKGRGRSSYNEQFF
>.|TRBV27|TRBJ1-2|.
TGTGCCAGCAGTTTAAAGGGCAGGTCCTTTTTCGGGGACTATGGCTACACCTTC
CASSLKGRSFFGDYGYTF
>.|TRBV7-9|TRBJ2-1|.
TGTGCCAGCACTGCCTACCTGAGCTCCTACAATGAGCAGTTCTTC
CASTAYLSSYNEQFF
>TRBD1|TRBV30|TRBJ2-7|.
TGTGCCTGGAGTGGGGACAGCCCCGAGCAGTGCTTC
CAWSGDSPEQCF
>TRBD2|TRBV15|TRBJ2-3|.
TGTGCCACCAGCAGAGCCGGGACTAGCTCAAGGGATACGCAGTATTTT
CATSRAGTSSRDTQYF
>.|TRBV28|TRBJ2-3|few
TGTGCCAGCAGTTTAGGCGGGTTTAGCACAGATACGCAGTATTTT
CASSLGGFSTDTQYF
>TRBD1|TRBV7-3|TRBJ2-7|once
TGTGCCAGCAGCTTAGACAGGGGCTTCATCTACGAGCAGTACTTC
CASSLDRGFIYEQYF
>TRBD1|TRBV7-6|TRBJ1-4|.
TGTGCCAGCAGCTTCGAACAGGGGGGTGTGTCGAATGAAAAACTGTTTTTT
CASSFEQGGVSNEKLFF
>TRBD2|TRBV4-3|TRBJ2-1|.
TGCGCCAGCAGCCAAGCCGGGACTAGGATATACAATGAGCAGTTCTTC
CASSQAGTRIYNEQFF
>TRBD2|TRBV19|TRBJ2-7|.
TGTGCCAGTAGTATAGTGGTTAGCGGGAGCTACGAGCAGTACTTC
CASSIVVSGSYEQYF
>TRBD2|TRBV7-3|TRBJ2-2|once
TGTGCCAGCAGCTTATGGGTAGCGGGAAAGTCGCGAACCGGGGAGCTGTTTTTT
CASSLWVAGKSRTGELFF
>TRBD2|TRBV27|TRBJ2-6|.
TGTGCCAGCAGTTTTTCTAGCGGCCCCCCGGGGGGGGCCAACGTCCTGACTTTC
CASSFSSGPPGGANVLTF
>.|TRBV7-2|TRBJ1-1|.
TGTGCCAGCAGCTTAGGAGGGAGAACTCAAAGGTGGACTGAAGCTTTCTTT
CASSLGGRTQRWTEAFF
>.|TRBV30|TRBJ1-2|.
TGTGCCTGGCTGACAGGCCTGCCTTCGGGCGGCTACACCTTC
CAWLTGLPSGGYTF
>.|TRBV11-3|TRBJ1-1|.
TGTGCCAGCAGCTCCCAGGCCGCGGGCAGAATGAACACTGAAGCTTTCTTT
CASSSQAAGRMNTEAFF
>TRBD1|TRBV19|TRBJ2-7|.
TGTGCCAGTAGTATAGGAGGGAGGACCGGGACAGGGACCTTTGGGCAGTACTTC
CASSIGGRTGTGTFGQYF
>.|TRBV27|TRBJ1-1|.
TGTGCCAGCAGTTGGGGGGGTGGGACTGAAGCTTTCTTT
CASSWGGGTEAFF
>TRBD2|TRBV4-3|TRBJ2-3|.
TGCGCCAGCAGCCAAGATAGGTTCGGGAGGGGAGCAGATACGCAGTATTTT
CASSQDRFGRGADTQYF
>TRBD1|TRBV6-6|TRBJ2-2|.
TGTGCCAGCAGTTACACAGACAGGGTGGACACCGGGGAGCTGTTTTTT
CASSYTDRVDTGELFF
>TRBD1|TRBV13|TRBJ2-7|.
TGTGCCAGCAGCCAAGGACAGGGCAGCTCCTACGAGCAGTACTTC
CASSQGQGSSYEQYF
>.|TRBV7-9|TRBJ1-2|once
TGTGCCAGCAGCGAGGTAAACTATGGCTACACCTTC
CASSEVNYGYTF
>TRBD2|TRBV4-3|TRBJ2-1|.
TGCGCCAGCAGCCAAGGGCGACTAGCGGGAGCAAATGAGCAGTTCTTC
CASSQGRLAGANEQFF